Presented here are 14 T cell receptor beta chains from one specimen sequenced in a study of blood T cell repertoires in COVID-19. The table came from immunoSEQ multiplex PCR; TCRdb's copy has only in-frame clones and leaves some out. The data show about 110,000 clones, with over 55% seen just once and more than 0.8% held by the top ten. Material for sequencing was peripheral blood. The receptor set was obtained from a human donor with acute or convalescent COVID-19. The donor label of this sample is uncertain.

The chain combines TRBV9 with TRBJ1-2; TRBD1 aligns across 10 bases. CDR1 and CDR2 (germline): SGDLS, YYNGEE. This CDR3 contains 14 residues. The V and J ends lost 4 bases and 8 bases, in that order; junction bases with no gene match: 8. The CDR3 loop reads CASSLGQGFSGYTF. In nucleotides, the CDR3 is TGTGCCAGCAGCTTGGGACAGGGGTTTTCAGGCTACACCTTC.

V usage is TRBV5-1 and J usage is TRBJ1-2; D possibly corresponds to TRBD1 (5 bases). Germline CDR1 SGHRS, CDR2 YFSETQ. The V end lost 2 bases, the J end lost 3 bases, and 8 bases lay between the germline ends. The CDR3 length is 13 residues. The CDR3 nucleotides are TGCGCCAGCAGCTTAGGGGTCTACTATGGCTACACCTTC. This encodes CASSLGVYYGYTF.

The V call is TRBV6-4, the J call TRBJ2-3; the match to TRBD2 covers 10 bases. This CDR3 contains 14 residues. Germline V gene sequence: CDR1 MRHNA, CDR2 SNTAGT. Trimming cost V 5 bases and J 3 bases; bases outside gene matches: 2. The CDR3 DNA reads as TGTGCCAGCAGTCTTAGCGGGGGGACAGATACGCAGTATTTT. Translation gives CASSLSGGTDTQYF.

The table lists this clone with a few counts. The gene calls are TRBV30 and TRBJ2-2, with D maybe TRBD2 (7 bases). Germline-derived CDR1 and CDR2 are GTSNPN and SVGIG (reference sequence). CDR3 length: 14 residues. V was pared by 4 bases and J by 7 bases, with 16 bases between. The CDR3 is CAWNLGGGSGELFF. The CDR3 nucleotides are TGTGCCTGGAATCTTGGGGGCGGGAGCGGGGAGCTGTTTTTT.

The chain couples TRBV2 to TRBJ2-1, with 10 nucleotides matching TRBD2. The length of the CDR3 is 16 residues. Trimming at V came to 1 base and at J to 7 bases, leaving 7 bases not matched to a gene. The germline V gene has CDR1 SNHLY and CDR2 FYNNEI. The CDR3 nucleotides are TGTGCCAGCAGTGAAGTAGTCAGCGGGGGGGCTAATGAGCAGTTCTTC. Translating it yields CASSEVVSGGANEQFF.

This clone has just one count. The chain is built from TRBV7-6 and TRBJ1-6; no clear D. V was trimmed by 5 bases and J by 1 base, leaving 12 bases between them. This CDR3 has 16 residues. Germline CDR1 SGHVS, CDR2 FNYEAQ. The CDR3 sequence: CASSPFPGSYNSPLHF. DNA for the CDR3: TGTGCCAGCAGCCCTTTTCCCGGTTCCTATAATTCACCCCTCCACTTT.

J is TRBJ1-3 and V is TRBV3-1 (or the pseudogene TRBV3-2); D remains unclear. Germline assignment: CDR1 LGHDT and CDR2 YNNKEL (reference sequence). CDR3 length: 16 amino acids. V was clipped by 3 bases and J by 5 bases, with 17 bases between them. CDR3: CASSQGSGTIRNTIYF. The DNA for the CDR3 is TGTGCCAGCAGCCAGGGCAGTGGAACGATTAGAAACACCATATATTTT.

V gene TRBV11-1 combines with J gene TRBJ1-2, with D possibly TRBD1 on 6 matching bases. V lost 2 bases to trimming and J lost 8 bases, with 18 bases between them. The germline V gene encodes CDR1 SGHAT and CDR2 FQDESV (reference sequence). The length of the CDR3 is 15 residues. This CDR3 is CASSLSGSSGVGYTF. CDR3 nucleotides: TGTGCCAGCAGCTTATCTGGTTCGTCAGGGGTCGGCTACACCTTC. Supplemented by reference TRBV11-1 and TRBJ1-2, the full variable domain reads EAEVAQSPRYKITEKSQAVAFWCDPISGHATLYWYRQILGQGPELLVQFQDESVVDDSQLPKDRFSAERLKGVDSTLKIQPAELGDSAMYLCASSLSGSSGVGYTFGSGTRLTVV.

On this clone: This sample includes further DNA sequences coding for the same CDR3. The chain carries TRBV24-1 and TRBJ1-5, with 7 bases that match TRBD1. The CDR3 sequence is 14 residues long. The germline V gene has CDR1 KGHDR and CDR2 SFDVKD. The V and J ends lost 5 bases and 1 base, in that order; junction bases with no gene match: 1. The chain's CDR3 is CATSGTGSNQPQHF. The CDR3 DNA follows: TGTGCCACCAGTGGGACAGGAAGCAATCAGCCCCAGCATTTT.

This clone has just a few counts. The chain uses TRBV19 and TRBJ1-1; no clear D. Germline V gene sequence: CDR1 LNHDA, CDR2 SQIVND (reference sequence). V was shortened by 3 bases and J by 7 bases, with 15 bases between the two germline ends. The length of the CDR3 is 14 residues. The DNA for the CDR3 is TGTGCCAGTAGTATTCCTAACAGAGTACTTGAAGCTTTCTTT. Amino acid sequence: CASSIPNRVLEAFF.

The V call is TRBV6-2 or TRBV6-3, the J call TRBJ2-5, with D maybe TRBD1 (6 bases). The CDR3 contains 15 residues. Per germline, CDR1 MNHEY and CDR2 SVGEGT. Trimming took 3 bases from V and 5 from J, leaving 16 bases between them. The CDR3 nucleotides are TGTGCCAGCAGTTATGACAGGAGGATCGGGGAGACCCAGTACTTC. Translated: CASSYDRRIGETQYF.

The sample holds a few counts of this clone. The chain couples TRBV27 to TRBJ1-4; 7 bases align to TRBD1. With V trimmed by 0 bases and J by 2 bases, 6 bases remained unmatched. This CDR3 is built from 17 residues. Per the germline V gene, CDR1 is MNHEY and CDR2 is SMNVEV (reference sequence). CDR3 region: CASSLSLLTGTNEKLFF. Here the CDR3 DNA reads TGTGCCAGCAGTTTATCACTACTGACAGGGACTAATGAAAAACTGTTTTTT.

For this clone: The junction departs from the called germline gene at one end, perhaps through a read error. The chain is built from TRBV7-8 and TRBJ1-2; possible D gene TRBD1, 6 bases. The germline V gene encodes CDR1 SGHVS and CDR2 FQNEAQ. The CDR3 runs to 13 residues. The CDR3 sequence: CASSLRGAEGCTF. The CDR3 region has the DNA TGTGCCAGCAGCTTACGGGGGGCTGAGGGCTGCACCTTC.

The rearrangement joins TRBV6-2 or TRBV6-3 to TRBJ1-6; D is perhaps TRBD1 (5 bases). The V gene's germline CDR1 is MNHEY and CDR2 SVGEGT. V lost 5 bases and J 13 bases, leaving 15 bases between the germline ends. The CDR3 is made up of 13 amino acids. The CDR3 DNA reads TGTGCCAGCAGTAAGGACACTCGGTTTCCCCTCCACTTT. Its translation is CASSKDTRFPLHF.